This paragraph covers one TCR beta chain sequence. Its antigen remains unknown. Germline and junction disagree at one end, which may indicate a read error. The sample's time point: sample taken at primary tumor resection. Material for sequencing was whole RNA from tumor, nontumor lung or frozen PBMC, left unsorted. Every TCR cDNA molecule bore a unique molecular identifier. MiXCR, run by TCRdb on the 5' RACE reads, gives a single entry per CDR3 protein. The data contain about 27,000 distinct CDR3 sequences, roughly 6.6% of them singletons. This CDR3 is built from 13 residues. Germline V gene lookup returns CDR1 SGHRS and CDR2 YFSETQ. The sample comes from a study of spatial heterogeneity in lung cancer. Study-wide context: In tumor regions TCR transcript counts correlated strongly with a matched bulk RNA-seq T cell module score.

Findings and caveats of the study: In tumors, expanded intratumoral alpha and beta TCR counts tracked mutation counts.

The TCR sequence derives from a male donor with early-stage non-small cell lung cancer. V usage is TRBV5-1 and J usage is TRBJ1-6; D unclear. Material: lung tumor tissue, obtained at surgery. This chain's CDR3 is CASGLESPSPLHF. The CDR3 DNA reads as TGCGCCAGCGGCTTGGAGTCTCCTTCACCCCTCCACTTT.